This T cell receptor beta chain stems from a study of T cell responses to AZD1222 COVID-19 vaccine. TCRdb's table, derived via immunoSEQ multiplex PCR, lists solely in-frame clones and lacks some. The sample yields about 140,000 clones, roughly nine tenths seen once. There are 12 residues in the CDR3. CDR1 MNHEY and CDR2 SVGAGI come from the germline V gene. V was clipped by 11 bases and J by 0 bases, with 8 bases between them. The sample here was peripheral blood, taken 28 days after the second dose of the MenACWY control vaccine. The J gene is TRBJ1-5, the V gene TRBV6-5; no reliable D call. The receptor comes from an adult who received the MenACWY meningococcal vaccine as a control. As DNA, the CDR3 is TGTGCCTCCCGGAATAGCAATCAGCCCCAGCATTTT. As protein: CASRNSNQPQHF.